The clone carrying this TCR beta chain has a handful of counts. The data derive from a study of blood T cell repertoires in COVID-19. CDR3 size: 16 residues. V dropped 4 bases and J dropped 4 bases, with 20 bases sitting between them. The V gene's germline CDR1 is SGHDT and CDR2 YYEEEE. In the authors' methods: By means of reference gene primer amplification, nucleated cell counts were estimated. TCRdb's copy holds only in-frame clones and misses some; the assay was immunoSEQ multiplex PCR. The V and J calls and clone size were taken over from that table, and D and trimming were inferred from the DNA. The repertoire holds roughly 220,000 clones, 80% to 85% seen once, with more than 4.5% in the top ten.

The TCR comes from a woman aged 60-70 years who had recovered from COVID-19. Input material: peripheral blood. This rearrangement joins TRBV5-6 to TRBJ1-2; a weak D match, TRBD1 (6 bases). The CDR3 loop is CASSKKKRTESYGYTF. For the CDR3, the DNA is TGTGCCAGCAGCAAAAAAAAGCGGACAGAAAGCTATGGCTACACCTTC.